This entry is about one T cell receptor (beta chain). The antigen is undetermined. These data originate in a study of cytomegalovirus exposure and HLA in healthy donors. Study-wide results and caveats: Upon later analysis, TCR association rates were observed to vary by HLA locus, being highest for DRB1 and lowest for HLA-C.

The CDR3 is 14 residues long. Germline CDR1 SGDLS, CDR2 YYNGEE. The ends were cut back, 0 bases at V and 6 bases at J, with 9 bases in the middle. It was with 60 Vbeta and 13 Jbeta primers that the PCR ran. Libraries were prepared by immunoSEQ multiplex PCR; TCRdb keeps only in-frame clonotypes and omits some of them. The sample holds roughly 180,000 clones, roughly four fifths seen once. The gene calls are TRBV9 and TRBJ2-2, with a tentative D call TRBD2 (6 bases). Material: PBMCs. This clonotype was sampled from a female donor in good health and CMV-seronegative. This chain's CDR3 is CASSVDPGAGELFF. As DNA, the CDR3 is TGTGCCAGCAGCGTAGACCCGGGGGCCGGGGAGCTGTTTTTT.